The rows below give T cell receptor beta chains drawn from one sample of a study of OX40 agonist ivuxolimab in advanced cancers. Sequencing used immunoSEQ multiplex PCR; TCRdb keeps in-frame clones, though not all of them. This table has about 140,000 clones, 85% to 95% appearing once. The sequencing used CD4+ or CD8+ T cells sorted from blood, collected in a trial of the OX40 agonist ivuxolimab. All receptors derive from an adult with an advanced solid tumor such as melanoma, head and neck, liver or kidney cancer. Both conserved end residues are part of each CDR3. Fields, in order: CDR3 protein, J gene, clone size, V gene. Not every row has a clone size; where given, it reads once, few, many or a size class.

cdr3_aa: CASTFPGAGRFSYNEQFF
j_call: TRBJ2-1
clone_size: -
v_call: TRBV5-4

cdr3_aa: CASSLGAGPGANSPLHF
j_call: TRBJ1-6
clone_size: -
v_call: TRBV5-1

cdr3_aa: CASSISRGYSNQPQHF
j_call: TRBJ1-5
clone_size: -
v_call: TRBV19

cdr3_aa: CASRSTVGVEKLFF
j_call: TRBJ1-4
clone_size: -
v_call: TRBV27

cdr3_aa: CASSFIGAGGYGYTF
j_call: TRBJ1-2
clone_size: -
v_call: TRBV7-9

cdr3_aa: CASTEHGDTGELFF
j_call: TRBJ2-2
clone_size: -
v_call: TRBV9

cdr3_aa: CSVSDKWNTIYF
j_call: TRBJ1-3
clone_size: -
v_call: TRBV29-1

cdr3_aa: CASSLGGTVYSPLHF
j_call: TRBJ1-6
clone_size: -
v_call: TRBV7-2

cdr3_aa: CASSVPGQGNYEQYF
j_call: TRBJ2-7
clone_size: -
v_call: TRBV7-9

cdr3_aa: CASSPGQNQPQHF
j_call: TRBJ1-5
clone_size: -
v_call: TRBV7-2

cdr3_aa: CASSFRGGTEAFF
j_call: TRBJ1-1
clone_size: -
v_call: TRBV27

cdr3_aa: CASTFGGIRDTEAFF
j_call: TRBJ1-1
clone_size: -
v_call: TRBV2

cdr3_aa: CASSSSPSSYEQYF
j_call: TRBJ2-7
clone_size: -
v_call: TRBV7-2

cdr3_aa: CASSVLQGWNTEAFF
j_call: TRBJ1-1
clone_size: -
v_call: TRBV7-2

cdr3_aa: CASSSGTSANTGELFF
j_call: TRBJ2-2
clone_size: -
v_call: TRBV5-1

cdr3_aa: CASSKRGGTTGELFF
j_call: TRBJ2-2
clone_size: -
v_call: TRBV5-4

cdr3_aa: CASSLTQGDETQYF
j_call: TRBJ2-5
clone_size: -
v_call: TRBV5-1

cdr3_aa: CASRTVSFWETQYF
j_call: TRBJ2-5
clone_size: -
v_call: TRBV6-4

cdr3_aa: CASSPQGVPETQYF
j_call: TRBJ2-5
clone_size: -
v_call: TRBV18

cdr3_aa: CASSARPPADTQYF
j_call: TRBJ2-3
clone_size: once
v_call: TRBV9

cdr3_aa: CATSRVGGAAFF
j_call: TRBJ1-1
clone_size: -
v_call: TRBV15

cdr3_aa: CASSKGTNEKLFF
j_call: TRBJ1-4
clone_size: -
v_call: TRBV5-6

cdr3_aa: CATNFGSEAFF
j_call: TRBJ1-1
clone_size: -
v_call: TRBV6-6

cdr3_aa: CASSQDSGGTIYF
j_call: TRBJ1-3
clone_size: -
v_call: TRBV4-2

cdr3_aa: CASSLRGDSFSYEQYF
j_call: TRBJ2-7
clone_size: -
v_call: TRBV9

cdr3_aa: CATSRDRGTGQSYGYTF
j_call: TRBJ1-2
clone_size: -
v_call: TRBV15

cdr3_aa: CSDTGNTEAFF
j_call: TRBJ1-1
clone_size: few
v_call: TRBV29-1

cdr3_aa: CASRGQGGGEQYF
j_call: TRBJ2-7
clone_size: -
v_call: TRBV27

cdr3_aa: CASGLAGINEQFF
j_call: TRBJ2-1
clone_size: -
v_call: TRBV19

cdr3_aa: CASGLDVYQPQHF
j_call: TRBJ1-5
clone_size: -
v_call: TRBV12-5

cdr3_aa: CASSFGTALNQPQHF
j_call: TRBJ1-5
clone_size: -
v_call: TRBV27

cdr3_aa: CASGLVTGGPSSGNTIYF
j_call: TRBJ1-3
clone_size: -
v_call: TRBV12-5

cdr3_aa: CASSLWGSNTGELFF
j_call: TRBJ2-2
clone_size: -
v_call: TRBV27

cdr3_aa: CASSRRVSPLHF
j_call: TRBJ1-6
clone_size: -
v_call: TRBV28

cdr3_aa: CASSGWTGINEQYF
j_call: TRBJ2-7
clone_size: once
v_call: TRBV5-1

cdr3_aa: CASSLAYSSEKLFF
j_call: TRBJ1-4
clone_size: -
v_call: TRBV7-2

cdr3_aa: CASSYSRTGYRNTIYF
j_call: TRBJ1-3
clone_size: -
v_call: TRBV6-5

cdr3_aa: CASSSLEGATYNEQFF
j_call: TRBJ2-1
clone_size: -
v_call: TRBV27

cdr3_aa: CASSRPGGATEQYF
j_call: TRBJ2-7
clone_size: -
v_call: TRBV7-2

cdr3_aa: CASSREIGYTF
j_call: TRBJ1-2
clone_size: -
v_call: TRBV5-6

cdr3_aa: CASSALDRLNIQYF
j_call: TRBJ2-4
clone_size: -
v_call: TRBV9

cdr3_aa: CASSQEGVVWGVNYGYTF
j_call: TRBJ1-2
clone_size: -
v_call: TRBV4-1

cdr3_aa: CAVTGDHGYTF
j_call: TRBJ1-2
clone_size: -
v_call: TRBV7-9

cdr3_aa: CASSPLTDRVLTYEQYF
j_call: TRBJ2-7
clone_size: -
v_call: TRBV27

cdr3_aa: CASSSLRRLSGNTIYF
j_call: TRBJ1-3
clone_size: -
v_call: TRBV7-2

cdr3_aa: CASHPQEASGYTF
j_call: TRBJ1-2
clone_size: -
v_call: TRBV18

cdr3_aa: CASSRLAGSTDTQYF
j_call: TRBJ2-3
clone_size: -
v_call: TRBV19

cdr3_aa: CASSNRGPGTEAFF
j_call: TRBJ1-1
clone_size: once
v_call: TRBV18

cdr3_aa: CASSYSRNSNQPQHF
j_call: TRBJ1-5
clone_size: -
v_call: TRBV6-6

cdr3_aa: CASSGVFPPNGEAFF
j_call: TRBJ1-1
clone_size: -
v_call: TRBV6-5

cdr3_aa: CASSEVGTGIHEQYF
j_call: TRBJ2-7
clone_size: -
v_call: TRBV25-1

cdr3_aa: CSVVRVGTYEQYF
j_call: TRBJ2-7
clone_size: -
v_call: TRBV29-1

cdr3_aa: CATSDRAGLAETQYF
j_call: TRBJ2-5
clone_size: -
v_call: TRBV19

cdr3_aa: CASRESGGGDTQYF
j_call: TRBJ2-3
clone_size: -
v_call: TRBV6-6

cdr3_aa: CASSYLDTFEAFF
j_call: TRBJ1-1
clone_size: -
v_call: TRBV6-6

cdr3_aa: CASSYTASYNEQFF
j_call: TRBJ2-1
clone_size: -
v_call: TRBV6-5

cdr3_aa: CASSYPWGDGYTF
j_call: TRBJ1-2
clone_size: -
v_call: TRBV7-2

cdr3_aa: CASSSTGAPLHF
j_call: TRBJ1-6
clone_size: -
v_call: TRBV7-2

cdr3_aa: CASSVPGLRTGELFF
j_call: TRBJ2-2
clone_size: -
v_call: TRBV25-1